Presented here are 2 T cell receptor beta chains from one specimen sequenced in a study of shared T cell receptors in the human thymus. Assay used: immunoSEQ multiplex PCR; TCRdb lists only in-frame clones, some missing. Here the sample spans about 380,000 clones, approximately 95% being singletons. The material sequenced was thymocytes. Receptors originate from a human donor.

This clone occurred once. This chain uses TRBV30 with TRBJ2-2; 14 bases map to TRBD2. Germline V gives CDR1 GTSNPN, CDR2 SVGIG (reference sequence). CDR3 length: 17 amino acids. With V trimmed by 0 bases and J by 3 bases, 3 bases remained unmatched. The CDR3 DNA reads TGTGCCTGGAGTGTGGGACTAGCGGGAGTCGACACCGGGGAGCTGTTTTTT. Translation: CAWSVGLAGVDTGELFF.

As DNA, the CDR3 is TGTGCCATCAGAACAGGCGACAGCTCCTACGAGCAGTACTTC. It encodes CAIRTGDSSYEQYF. The rearrangement links TRBV6-1 to TRBJ2-7, with a possible D match to TRBD1 (5 bases). The V end lost 10 bases, the J end lost 0 bases, and 16 bases lay between the germline ends. This CDR3 contains 14 residues. The V gene's germline CDR1 is MNHNS and CDR2 SASEGT.